This T cell receptor (beta chain) was profiled in a study of monozygotic twins with inflammatory bowel disease. Study-level findings and limits: Treatment differences in immunosuppression may have added variability to the repertoires of patients.

The CDR3 covers 17 residues. Germline CDR1 and CDR2: KGHSH and LQKENI. TCRdb re-called the 5' RACE reads and gives one entry per CDR3 protein, without DNA. Its table lists fewer than 350,000 distinct CDR3 sequences. In regard to this clonotype: Its antigen remains unknown.

Specimen: blood. V usage is TRBV18 and J usage is TRBJ2-5; TCRdb designates TRBD2, a call that cannot be tested without DNA. The receptor's source is a human donor with ulcerative colitis or Crohn's disease, or a healthy co-twin of an affected twin (not recorded which). Here the CDR3 reads CASSPPLGSSGQETQYF.